This entry concerns a single TCR beta chain. This sample was included in a study of blood T cell repertoires in COVID-19. Original handling: Reference gene primer amplification in the assay estimated nucleated cell counts. Profiling relied on immunoSEQ multiplex PCR, and the TCRdb table lists in-frame clones only, not all of them. That table gives V, J and clone size, and the DNA gave D and trimming. The sample consists of some 100,000 clones, around 86% of them appearing once. CDR1 and CDR2 from the germline V gene are MNHEY and SMNVEV (reference sequence). V lost 6 bases and J 1 base, leaving 9 bases between the germline ends. CDR3 length: 13 amino acids. Recruitment covered about two dozen US areas and drew participants whose ages spanned about 18 to 95 years. The study assigned cohorts using participant-reported clinical history. The recovered donors of Cohort 3 showed two negative PCRs, clearance, or symptom resolution.

This clonotype was sampled from a woman in her 50s who had recovered from COVID-19. The chain carries TRBV27 and TRBJ1-2, with a weak D call TRBD1 (6 bases). The source material was PBMCs or T cells enriched from blood (not recorded which). The CDR3 sequence: CASRRDINYGYTF. The DNA for the CDR3 is TGTGCCAGCAGGAGGGACATTAACTATGGCTACACCTTC.